One and the same sample provided the 23 T cell receptor beta chains below, sequenced in a study of T cells after somatic rescue of genetic block. Only in-frame clones appear in the TCRdb table, and some are missing; sequencing was by immunoSEQ multiplex PCR. The sample includes tens of thousands of clones, 70% to 90% seen only once; the top ten take roughly 1.7%. Input material: peripheral blood mononuclear cells (PBMCs). These receptors were obtained from a woman under 30.

This clone was observed a single time. The genes are TRBV11-3 and TRBJ2-7, with D perhaps matching TRBD1 (5 bases). Germline V gene lookup returns CDR1 SGHNT and CDR2 YENEEA. The CDR3 spans 13 residues. V gave up 3 bases and J gave up 1 base, with 7 bases separating them. In nucleotides, the CDR3 is TGTGCCAGCAGCTTTCAGGGTTCCTACGAGCAGTACTTC. It yields the protein CASSFQGSYEQYF. The complete variable domain, with remaining parts taken from reference TRBV11-3 and TRBJ2-7, reads EAGVVQSPRYKIIEKKQPVAFWCNPISGHNTLYWYLQNLGQGPELLIRYENEEAVDDSQLPKDRFSAERLKGVDSTLKIQPAELGDSAVYLCASSFQGSYEQYFGPGTRLTVT.

The chain recombines TRBV27 with TRBJ2-1; 8 nucleotides agree with TRBD2. The trim removed 3 bases at V and 2 bases at J, leaving 9 bases unmatched. The CDR3 consists of 17 residues. Per the germline V gene, CDR1 is MNHEY and CDR2 is SMNVEV (reference sequence). This CDR3 reads CASSFLPGGSAYNEQFF. The CDR3, as DNA: TGTGCCAGCAGTTTCCTCCCGGGGGGGAGTGCCTACAATGAGCAGTTCTTC.

The V gene is TRBV5-8, the J gene TRBJ2-7; 9 bases match TRBD1. This CDR3 region has 16 residues. The trim removed 1 base at V and 7 bases at J, leaving 12 bases unmatched. Germline assignment: CDR1 SGHTS and CDR2 YDEGEE. The CDR3 nucleotides read TGTGCCAGCAGCTTGTGGGGACAGGGAGAAGGAAGGGAGCAGTACTTC. It encodes CASSLWGQGEGREQYF.

The count of this clone is one. The chain joins TRBV6-1 to TRBJ2-1; the D gene is possibly TRBD1 (6 bases). This CDR3 contains 14 residues. V lost 9 bases and J lost 3, with 15 bases in between. Looked up from germline, CDR1 is MNHNS and CDR2 is SASEGT. CDR3 nucleotide sequence: TGTGCCAGTCCGACAGGTCCCGACTACAATGAGCAGTTCTTC. This codes for CASPTGPDYNEQFF.

This rearrangement joins TRBV7-9 to TRBJ2-1; TRBD2 matches 8 bases. This CDR3 is built from 15 residues. With 0 bases clipped from V and 9 bases from J, the junction kept 7 bases outside the gene matches. CDR1 is SEHNR, CDR2 FQNEAQ, per germline (reference sequence). The CDR3 DNA reads as TGTGCCAGCAGCTTAGCTAGCGGGATATGGGGTGAGCAGTTCTTC. It codes for CASSLASGIWGEQFF.

The V gene is TRBV7-2, the J gene TRBJ2-3; 9 nucleotides align to TRBD2. V dropped 1 base and J dropped 1; count of bases not matched to a gene: 0. The CDR3 sequence is 15 residues long. CDR1 is SGHTA, CDR2 FQGNSA, per germline. The CDR3 DNA reads as TGTGCCAGCAGCTTAGGACTAGCGGGCACAGATACGCAGTATTTT. Translation gives CASSLGLAGTDTQYF.

The J gene is TRBJ2-3, the V gene TRBV10-1; D possibly corresponds to TRBD1 (6 bases). Trimming removed 2 bases from V and 4 bases from J, with 19 bases in between. This CDR3 spans 17 amino acids. CDR1 and CDR2 from the germline V gene are WNHNN and SYGVQD (reference sequence). This CDR3 is CASSEAQGPRGPDTQYF. The CDR3 DNA follows: TGCGCCAGCAGTGAGGCTCAAGGGCCCAGGGGCCCAGATACGCAGTATTTT.

This clone was seen only once. V and J are TRBV27 and TRBJ2-3; a weak D match, TRBD2 (6 bases). The V gene lost 3 bases and the J gene lost 11 bases, with 9 bases spanning the gap. Germline CDR1 MNHEY, CDR2 SMNVEV (reference sequence). This CDR3 comprises 11 residues. The CDR3: CASSLGGWQYF. In DNA form, the CDR3 reads TGTGCCAGCAGTTTGGGAGGTTGGCAGTATTTT.

V gene TRBV6-5 combines with J gene TRBJ1-1; D not certain. Deletions cut 2 bases from V and 6 bases from J, with 10 bases between. Germline V lookup: CDR1 MNHEY, CDR2 SVGAGI. The CDR3 runs 13 residues. The CDR3 DNA follows: TGTGCCAGCAGTTACGACTACAGTTCTGAAGCTTTCTTT. This encodes CASSYDYSSEAFF.

As to this clone: Other nucleotide sequences from this sample produce the same CDR3. This chain uses TRBV28 with TRBJ2-7; D may be TRBD2 (6 bases). This CDR3 has 13 amino acids. Germline CDR1 is MDHEN and CDR2 is SYDVKM. V was cut by 6 bases and J by 2 bases, with 11 bases left in between. The CDR3 sequence: CASSWDSTYEQYF. DNA for the CDR3: TGTGCCAGCAGCTGGGACTCCACCTACGAGCAGTACTTC.

The genes are TRBV2 and TRBJ2-3, with D possibly being TRBD1 or TRBD2 (5 bases each). The V gene lost 5 bases and the J gene lost 8 bases, with 11 bases spanning the gap. This CDR3 is built from 12 residues. The germline V gene has CDR1 SNHLY and CDR2 FYNNEI. CDR3 in amino acids: CASSTWDGTQYF. The CDR3 DNA follows: TGTGCCAGCAGTACATGGGACGGTACGCAGTATTTT.

This sequence joins TRBV5-5 and TRBJ2-7, with 11 positions matching TRBD2. Germline CDR1 is SGHKS and CDR2 is YYEKEE (reference sequence). Trimming took 2 bases from V and 4 from J; bases not matched to a gene: 5. This CDR3 comprises 15 residues. As DNA, the CDR3 is TGTGCCAGCAGCTTTCAGCTAGCGGGGGGTTACGAGCAGTACTTC. Protein: CASSFQLAGGYEQYF.

The genes are TRBV27 and TRBJ1-1; tentatively, D is TRBD1 (5 bases). V lost 3 bases and J 4 bases, leaving 9 bases between the germline ends. The germline V gene encodes CDR1 MNHEY and CDR2 SMNVEV (reference sequence). The CDR3 sequence is 13 residues long. CDR3 protein: CASSFGGVTEAFF. The CDR3 DNA is TGTGCCAGCAGTTTCGGGGGGGTCACTGAAGCTTTCTTT.

V usage is TRBV4-3 and J usage is TRBJ2-7; the D call may be TRBD1 or TRBD2 (5 bases each). The ends were cut back, 1 base at V and 3 bases at J, with 13 bases in the middle. This CDR3 spans 15 amino acids. Germline CDR1 is LGHNA and CDR2 is YSLEER. The CDR3 nucleotides read TGCGCCAGCAGCCAAGGCCGGGACCGACTCTACGAGCAGTACTTC. Translating it yields CASSQGRDRLYEQYF.

V usage is TRBV5-6 and J usage is TRBJ2-5; D could derive from TRBD1 or TRBD2 (5 bases each). The CDR3 consists of 17 residues. The V end lost 0 bases, the J end lost 2 bases, and 17 bases lay between the germline ends. Germline V lookup: CDR1 SGHDT, CDR2 YYEEEE. The CDR3 coding sequence is TGTGCCAGCAGCTTGGCTCGACTGGTGGGGGTACAAGAGACCCAGTACTTC. It translates to CASSLARLVGVQETQYF.

J is TRBJ1-5 and V is TRBV12-5; the match to TRBD1 covers 7 bases. The germline V gene encodes CDR1 LGHNT and CDR2 FRNRAP. V was pared by 6 bases and J by 1 base, with 9 bases of the junction left unmatched. CDR3 length: 16 residues. The CDR3 DNA is TGTGCTAGTGGAAGGACAGGTACACTGAGCAATCAGCCCCAGCATTTT. This encodes CASGRTGTLSNQPQHF.

The J gene is TRBJ2-1, the V gene TRBV10-1; 7 nucleotides align to TRBD2. The ends lost 3 bases at V and 6 bases at J; junction bases unmatched: 2. This CDR3 contains 13 residues. Germline assignment: CDR1 WNHNN and CDR2 SYGVQD (reference sequence). CDR3 sequence reads: CASSDGGINEQFF. DNA of the CDR3: TGCGCCAGCAGTGACGGGGGGATCAATGAGCAGTTCTTC.

This chain links TRBV5-4 with TRBJ2-1, with 7 nucleotides matching TRBD2. The CDR3 has 15 residues. Losses at the gene ends were 4 bases for V and 5 bases for J; bases not matched to a gene: 9. Germline V gene data show CDR1 as SGHNT and CDR2 as YYREEE (reference sequence). The CDR3 here is CASSGSGTLNNEQFF. In DNA form, the CDR3 reads TGTGCCAGCAGCGGAAGCGGGACGCTTAACAATGAGCAGTTCTTC. The whole variable domain, remainder taken from reference TRBV5-4 and TRBJ2-1, is ETGVTQSPTHLIKTRGQQVTLRCSSQSGHNTVSWYQQALGQGPQFIFQYYREEENGRGNFPPRFSGLQFPNYSSELNVNALELDDSALYLCASSGSGTLNNEQFFGPGTRLTVL.

The CDR3 loop reads CASSPNHPGTGVNTEAFF. CDR3 nucleotide sequence: TGTGCCAGCAGTCCTAACCATCCCGGGACAGGGGTGAACACTGAAGCTTTCTTT. The rearrangement joins TRBV27 to TRBJ1-1; 10 bases fit TRBD1. CDR3 length equals 18 residues. CDR1 is MNHEY and CDR2 is SMNVEV in the germline V gene (reference sequence). Germline trimming cut 5 bases from V and 0 bases from J; bases unmatched to any gene: 12.

The genes are TRBV6-1 and TRBJ2-7; D possibly corresponds to TRBD2 (5 bases). Germline V gene lookup returns CDR1 MNHNS and CDR2 SASEGT. The CDR3 extends over 13 amino acids. The V end was cut by 8 bases, the J end by 4 bases, with 15 bases between. The CDR3 reads CASERGRQYEQYF. The CDR3 DNA sequence: TGTGCCAGCGAGAGAGGGAGACAATACGAGCAGTACTTC.

The chain joins TRBV30 to TRBJ2-7; D perhaps matches TRBD1 (5 bases). The CDR3 contains 12 residues. Germline V gene sequence: CDR1 GTSNPN, CDR2 SVGIG (reference sequence). Trimming took 3 bases from V and 3 from J, leaving 9 bases between them. The CDR3 DNA is TGTGCCTGGAGGACAGTTTTCTACGAGCAGTACTTC. Its protein product is CAWRTVFYEQYF.

V gene TRBV4-1 combines with J gene TRBJ2-7, with 13 bases lining up with TRBD2. Germline loops: CDR1 MGHRA, CDR2 YSYEKL. CDR3 length equals 15 residues. V was pared by 1 base and J by 4 bases, with 1 base of the junction left unmatched. The CDR3 sequence: CASSQALAGGYEQYF. The DNA of the CDR3 is TGCGCCAGCAGCCAAGCACTAGCGGGAGGGTACGAGCAGTACTTC.

This chain joins TRBV5-1 and TRBJ2-7; TRBD2 aligns across 9 bases. Germline trimming cut 4 bases from V and 0 bases from J; bases unmatched to any gene: 2. CDR1 is SGHRS and CDR2 is YFSETQ in the germline V gene. This CDR3 region has 14 residues. This chain's CDR3 is CASSAGLASYEQYF. The CDR3 bases are TGCGCCAGCAGCGCGGGACTAGCCTCCTACGAGCAGTACTTC.